This entry concerns a single T cell receptor beta chain. The PCR contained 60 Vbeta and 13 Jbeta primers. Profiled with immunoSEQ multiplex PCR; TCRdb holds only in-frame clones, not every one. The sample yields 200,000 to 300,000 clones, approximately 78% seen once. Germline lookup yields CDR1 SGDLS and CDR2 YYNGEE. V was pared by 0 bases and J by 2 bases, with 9 bases between. This CDR3 is built from 14 residues. The sample comes from a study of cytomegalovirus exposure and HLA in healthy donors. The TCR comes from a boy between 10 and 17 years old in good health and CMV-seronegative. V usage is TRBV9 and J usage is TRBJ2-7, with D possibly TRBD1 on 6 matching bases. Sequenced: PBMCs. As DNA, the CDR3 is TGTGCCAGCAGCGTAGGACAGGAAACCTACGAGCAGTACTTC. It encodes CASSVGQETYEQYF.